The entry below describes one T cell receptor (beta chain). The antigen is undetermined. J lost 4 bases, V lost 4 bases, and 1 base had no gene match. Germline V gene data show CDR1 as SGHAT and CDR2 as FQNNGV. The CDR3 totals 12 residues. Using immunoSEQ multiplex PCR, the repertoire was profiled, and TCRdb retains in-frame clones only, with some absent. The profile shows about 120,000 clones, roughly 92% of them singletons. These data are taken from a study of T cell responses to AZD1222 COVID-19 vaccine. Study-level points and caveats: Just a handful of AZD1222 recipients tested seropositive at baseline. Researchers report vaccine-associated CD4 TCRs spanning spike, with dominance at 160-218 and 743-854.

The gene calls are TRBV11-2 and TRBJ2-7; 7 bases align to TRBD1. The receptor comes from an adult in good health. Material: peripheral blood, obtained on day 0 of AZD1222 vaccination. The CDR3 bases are TGTGCCAGCAGCTCACAGGGGTACGAGCAGTACTTC. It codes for CASSSQGYEQYF.